This is a list of T cell receptor beta chains from one sample in a study of regulatory T cells in long-lasting Graves disease. In TCRdb, the multiplex PCR reads were re-called with MiXCR into one record per CDR3 protein. The sample contains approximately 470,000 distinct CDR3 sequences, around 20% of which appear only once. Sequenced here: peripheral blood mononuclear cells (PBMCs), sampled when the disease was refractory, from a patient treated with antithyroid drugs. Receptor source: a female donor with Graves disease. Both conserved end residues are part of each CDR3. A D gene is named only where the DNA matches it firmly. Only part of the rows carry a size: once, few, many, or a class if the clone is expanded.

V	J	D	size	DNA	CDR3
TRBV2	TRBJ2-1	TRBD2	.	TGTGCCAGCAGTGGTAGCGGGAGGGACTACAATGAGCAGTTCTTC	CASSGSGRDYNEQFF
TRBV2	TRBJ2-7	.	many	TGTGCCAGCAATAACCGGGACACCTACGAGCAGTACTTC	CASNNRDTYEQYF
TRBV27	TRBJ2-2	.	.	TGTGCCATCTCGTCCGGGACTTCGAACACCGGGGAGCTGTTTTTT	CAISSGTSNTGELFF
TRBV5-1	TRBJ2-7	.	many	TGCGCCAGCAGCTTGTCTGGGACGACCGAGCAGTACTTC	CASSLSGTTEQYF
TRBV6-4	TRBJ2-2	.	few	TGTGCCAGCAAGGATCAGGGCGGTCTCACCGGGGAGCTGTTTTTT	CASKDQGGLTGELFF
TRBV3-1	TRBJ2-7	.	many	TGTGCCAGCAGCCACGGACAGAGAAGGGAGCAGTACTTC	CASSHGQRREQYF
TRBV24-1	TRBJ2-5	.	many	TGTGCCACCAGTGGAGATAGTCAAGAGACCCAGTACTTC	CATSGDSQETQYF
TRBV7-8	TRBJ2-7	.	few	TGTGCCAGCAGCTTAGGACTTTTAGCCTACGAGCAGTACTTC	CASSLGLLAYEQYF
TRBV24-1	TRBJ2-3	TRBD2	.	TGTGCCACCAGTGATCCCACGACTAGCGGGAGAACGGATACGCAGTATTTT	CATSDPTTSGRTDTQYF
TRBV6-9	TRBJ1-5	.	few	TGTGCCAGCAGTTTCCGAACCCCTGGGACGGCTCTCCAGGAAAATCAGCCCCAGCATTTT	CASSFRTPGTALQENQPQHF
TRBV28	TRBJ2-1	.	.	TGTGCCAGCAGTTTGCGTGGGTATGTCTATGAGCAGTTCTTC	CASSLRGYVYEQFF
TRBV15	TRBJ1-5	.	.	TGTGCCACCAGCAGAGGAGGGGCAGGGGATCAGCCCCAGCATTTT	CATSRGGAGDQPQHF
TRBV28	TRBJ2-3	.	.	TGTGCCAGCAGTCCAATAGGGATGACTGGCACAGATACGCAGTATTTT	CASSPIGMTGTDTQYF
TRBV28	TRBJ1-1	.	many	TGTGCCAGCAGTCCGGACAGATCGAACACTGAAGCTTTCTTT	CASSPDRSNTEAFF
TRBV9	TRBJ2-3	.	.	TGTGCCAGCAGCGTCCTGGACGGTAGCACAGATACGCAGTATTTT	CASSVLDGSTDTQYF
TRBV24-1	TRBJ1-1	.	.	TGTGCCACCAGTGACTCCGGGGACAACACTGAAGCTTTCTTT	CATSDSGDNTEAFF
TRBV4-1	TRBJ1-5	.	.	TGCGCCAGCAGCCAAGGACGGTATAGCAATCAGCCCCAGCATTTT	CASSQGRYSNQPQHF
TRBV27	TRBJ2-7	.	few	TGTGCCAGCAGTTTAAACAGGCTAAGCTCCTACGAGCAGTACTTC	CASSLNRLSSYEQYF
TRBV3-1	TRBJ1-3	.	.	TGTGCCAGCAGCCCAACACGAGGGGGAAACACCATATATTTT	CASSPTRGGNTIYF
TRBV3-1	TRBJ1-2	.	few	TGTGCCAGCAGCCTTCAGAACACGGGAGGCTATGGCTACACCTTC	CASSLQNTGGYGYTF
TRBV4-1	TRBJ1-2	.	.	TGCGCCAGCAGCCCGTGGCAGAACTATGGCTACACCTTC	CASSPWQNYGYTF
TRBV5-1	TRBJ2-7	TRBD2	many	TGCGCCAGCAGCTTGGGTGGTAGCGGGATCGACTACGAGCAGTACTTC	CASSLGGSGIDYEQYF
TRBV30	TRBJ2-1	TRBD1	.	TGTGCCTGGGAATTTGGGACAGAAGGTTCCTACAATGAGCAGTTCTTC	CAWEFGTEGSYNEQFF
TRBV9	TRBJ2-3	.	.	TGTGCCAGCAGCGTAGATGGAGATACGCAGTATTTT	CASSVDGDTQYF
TRBV5-4	TRBJ2-1	TRBD2	.	TGTGCCAGCAGAAGAGACTGGCGGGAGAATGAGCAGTTCTTC	CASRRDWRENEQFF
TRBV20-1	TRBJ1-5	.	few	TGCAGTGCAGGGGTTGGAAAACAGGGTTTTAGCAATCAGCCCCAGCATTTT	CSAGVGKQGFSNQPQHF
TRBV20-1	TRBJ2-4	TRBD2	many	TGCAGTGCTAGAGATCTGGGACTAGCTTCGAACATTCAGTACTTC	CSARDLGLASNIQYF
TRBV5-5	TRBJ2-3	.	.	TGTGCCAGCAGCCTCTGGATCGGCACAGATACGCAGTATTTT	CASSLWIGTDTQYF
TRBV29-1	TRBJ1-5	.	.	TGCAGCGTTCGTGACACTACAGGGAGCAATCAGCCCCAGCATTTT	CSVRDTTGSNQPQHF
TRBV12-3/TRBV12-4	TRBJ2-3	TRBD2	.	TGTGCCAGCAGTCTAGCGGGAGTTATCGCAGATACGCAGTATTTT	CASSLAGVIADTQYF